This T cell receptor beta chain was captured by sequencing in a study of early T cells in non-severe SARS-CoV-2 infection. About the research overall: Sequencing of bulk RNA from unsorted whole blood was done, without chain pairing.

Study-level findings and limits: Clonotype matching in VDJdb favored anti-spike CD8 responses and did not capture private and CD4 specificities.

Germline V gene sequence: CDR1 LGHNA, CDR2 YSLEER. Trimming shortened V by 0 bases and J by 0 bases, and 9 bases separated the two germline ends. This CDR3 spans 16 amino acids. The TCR library protocol was used to attach unique molecular identifiers. These identifiers were attached to individual cDNA molecules. From the 5' RACE reads, TCRdb called clonotypes with MiXCR, one entry per CDR3 protein. The profile shows tens of thousands of distinct CDR3 sequences, around 5.6% of them singletons. This clonotype was observed many times. What it recognizes is unknown. The chain joins TRBV4-3 to TRBJ1-3; D is undetermined. The sample taken for sequencing was whole blood. The TCR comes from an adult who was a healthcare worker with PCR-confirmed SARS-CoV-2 infection or an uninfected control (not recorded which). The CDR3 nucleotides read TGCGCCAGCAGCCAAGAGGTGTGGAGCTCTGGAAACACCATATATTTT. Protein product: CASSQEVWSSGNTIYF.